The next 11 T cell receptor beta chains were all read from a single sample in a study of blood T cell repertoires in COVID-19. The assay was immunoSEQ multiplex PCR, and TCRdb's table has in-frame clones only and misses some. The repertoire holds roughly 64,000 clones, with around 90% as singletons. The source material was peripheral blood. The receptors were sampled from a woman of 80 years or more with active COVID-19.

The chain couples TRBV5-7 to TRBJ2-7, with D unresolved. TRBV5-7 is an ORF for which the function is uncertain. The CDR3 runs to 15 residues. V was cut by 2 bases and J by 7 bases, with 19 bases left in between. CDR3 coding DNA: TGTGCCAGCAGCTTAGTGAAGTTTTTTCCTACGGAGCAGTACGTC. As protein: CASSLVKFFPTEQYV.

The chain combines TRBV18 with TRBJ2-7, with a tentative D call TRBD1 (5 bases). Trimming took 4 bases from V and 3 from J, leaving 10 bases between them. Per germline, CDR1 KGHSH and CDR2 LQKENI. This CDR3 is 13 amino acids long. The CDR3 DNA reads as TGTGCCAGCTCACAACCGACAGTCTACGAGCAGTACGTC. This translates into CASSQPTVYEQYV.

The CDR3 sequence: CASSQGLQGGRSPLHF. In DNA form, the CDR3 reads TGCGCCAGCAGCCAAGGTCTTCAGGGCGGACGATCACCCCTCCACTTT. V usage is TRBV4-1 and J usage is TRBJ1-6, with TRBD1 as a possible D gene (5 bases). There are 16 residues in the CDR3. V was clipped by 1 base and J by 10 bases, with 17 bases between them. Germline V gene sequence: CDR1 MGHRA, CDR2 YSYEKL.

There are a few counts of this clone. Other DNA sequences in the same sample also yield this CDR3. This chain uses TRBV30 with TRBJ1-6, with D possibly being TRBD1 (5 bases). V was trimmed by 3 bases and J by 5 bases, leaving 8 bases between them. The CDR3 has 13 residues. Germline V gene sequence: CDR1 GTSNPN, CDR2 SVGIG (reference sequence). The CDR3 nucleotides read TGTGCCTGGAGCGAGACAGATAATTCACCCCTCCACTTT. It codes for CAWSETDNSPLHF.

The CDR3 region has the DNA TGCAGCGCGGGGGCTGATACAGATACGCAGTATTTT. Its translation: CSAGADTDTQYF. The chain recombines TRBV29-1 with TRBJ2-3, with D possibly called TRBD1 or TRBD2 (6 bases each). The germline V gene encodes CDR1 SQVTM and CDR2 ANQGSEA. Trimming cost V 7 bases and J 3 bases, with 11 bases left between them. The CDR3 runs 12 residues.

This chain connects TRBV9 to TRBJ2-5; D remains ambiguous. This CDR3 region has 15 residues. Germline CDR1 reads SGDLS; CDR2 reads YYNGEE. V lost 3 bases to trimming and J lost 5 bases, with 17 bases between them. CDR3 sequence: CASSGLPSMWETQYF. CDR3 coding DNA: TGTGCCAGCAGCGGACTCCCCAGCATGTGGGAGACCCAGTACTTC.

This rearrangement joins TRBV9 to TRBJ2-3; the D is unclear. This CDR3 has 12 amino acids. Trimming removed 0 bases from V and 5 bases from J, with 4 bases in between. Looked up from germline, CDR1 is SGDLS and CDR2 is YYNGEE. This chain's CDR3 is CASSVVVDTQYF. DNA of the CDR3: TGTGCCAGCAGCGTAGTAGTAGATACGCAGTATTTT.

This chain connects TRBV6-1 to TRBJ1-4; D remains unclear. The V end was cut by 0 bases, the J end by 5 bases, with 7 bases between. This CDR3 spans 14 amino acids. Germline V gene data show CDR1 as MNHNS and CDR2 as SASEGT. The CDR3 protein is CASSEATRNEKLFF. The DNA for the CDR3 is TGTGCCAGCAGTGAAGCCACCAGGAATGAAAAACTGTTTTTT.

The genes are TRBV5-8 and TRBJ1-2; 7 nucleotides line up with TRBD1. Germline CDR1 and CDR2: SGHTS and YDEGEE. V gave up 4 bases and J gave up 4 bases; unmatched junction bases: 13. The CDR3 covers 16 residues. CDR3 sequence reads: CASSAGTESFFYGYTF. In DNA, the CDR3 is TGTGCCAGCAGCGCCGGGACAGAGTCATTTTTCTATGGCTACACCTTC.

This chain joins TRBV19 and TRBJ2-7; 8 bases align to TRBD1. The CDR3 runs 17 residues. V shed 5 bases, J shed 6 bases, and the junction held 18 bases outside the gene matches. The germline V gene encodes CDR1 LNHDA and CDR2 SQIVND (reference sequence). The CDR3 coding sequence is TGTGCCAGTAGTCAGGACACAGGGGGTTTGAAAGAGGGCGAGCAGTACTTC. It yields the protein CASSQDTGGLKEGEQYF.

The chain recombines TRBV11-2 with TRBJ1-1; D might be TRBD1 (6 bases). This CDR3 spans 13 amino acids. Germline V CDR1 and CDR2: SGHAT, FQNNGV. V lost 1 base, J lost 5 bases, and 8 bases lay in between. The CDR3 region is CASSLGQGTEAFF. CDR3 nucleotide sequence: TGTGCCAGCAGCTTAGGGCAGGGGACTGAAGCTTTCTTT.